The 10 T cell receptor beta chains listed next were all sequenced from one sample in a study of T cells expressing NK-cell markers. From the 5' RACE reads, TCRdb lists one entry per CDR3 protein and no DNA. In all, the sample yields 400,000 to 550,000 distinct CDR3 sequences. The sequenced sample consisted of blood T cells: a sorted CD56 or NKG2C T cell subset, CD4+ or CD8+ T cells, or bulk PBMC T cells (not recorded which). All receptors come from a woman between 18 and 69 years old in good health.

The rearrangement joins TRBV11-2 to TRBJ2-3; TCRdb indicates TRBD2, and absent DNA this call remains unverified. The CDR3 has 15 residues. Germline assignment: CDR1 SGHAT and CDR2 FQNNGV. The CDR3: CASRGLAGVTDTQYF.

This sequence joins TRBV19 and TRBJ1-5. Germline V gene sequence: CDR1 LNHDA, CDR2 SQIVND (reference sequence). The CDR3 is 13 residues long. CDR3: CASSIGLDQPQHF.

CDR3 loop: CASSGDRGRRTEAFF. The V gene is TRBV7-2, the J gene TRBJ1-1; absent DNA, TCRdb's TRBD1 call cannot be checked. From germline, CDR1 is SGHTA and CDR2 FQGNSA. The CDR3 is 15 residues long.

This chain uses TRBV4-1 with TRBJ1-1; the D call of TRBD1 rests on TCRdb alone, since no DNA is present to check it. The germline CDR1 and CDR2 sequences are MGHRA and YSYEKL. The CDR3 runs 15 residues. CDR3 region: CASSQLQTGGTEAFF.

The gene calls are TRBV30 and TRBJ1-3. The CDR3 is 13 residues long. Per the germline V gene, CDR1 is GTSNPN and CDR2 is SVGIG (reference sequence). The CDR3 here is CAWKRWSGNTIYF.

This chain connects TRBV10-3 to TRBJ1-3. The CDR3 runs to 15 residues. CDR1 ENHRY and CDR2 SYGVKD come from the germline V gene. The chain's CDR3 is CAISDGVLSGNTIYF.

The chain recombines TRBV7-2 with TRBJ2-1; checking the TCRdb D call of TRBD2 is not possible without DNA. The germline V gene has CDR1 SGHTA and CDR2 FQGNSA. There are 13 residues in the CDR3. The CDR3 loop is CASSNLPQNEQFF.

This chain links TRBV10-3 with TRBJ2-7; the D call of TRBD1 rests on TCRdb alone, since no DNA is present to check it. The CDR3 is 11 residues long. CDR1 ENHRY and CDR2 SYGVKD come from the germline V gene. The CDR3 loop reads CAISTGGKQYF.

This sequence joins TRBV12-3 or TRBV12-4 and TRBJ1-1; TCRdb indicates TRBD1, and absent DNA this call remains unverified. CDR3 size: 15 residues. CDR3 loop: CASSLGGAANTEAFF.

V and J are TRBV29-1 and TRBJ1-2; absent DNA, TCRdb's TRBD1 call cannot be checked. CDR3 size: 13 residues. The germline V gene encodes CDR1 SQVTM and CDR2 ANQGSEA. CDR3 residues: CSVFPGQNYGYTF.